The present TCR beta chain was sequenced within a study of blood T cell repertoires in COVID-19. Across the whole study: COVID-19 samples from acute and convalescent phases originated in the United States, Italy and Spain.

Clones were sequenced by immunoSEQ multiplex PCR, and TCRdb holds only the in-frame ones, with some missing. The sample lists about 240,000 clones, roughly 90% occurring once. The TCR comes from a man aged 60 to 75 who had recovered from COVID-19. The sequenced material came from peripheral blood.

The CDR3 loop reads CASSRRQGEQFF. The CDR3 coding sequence is TGTGCCAGCAGCCGACGACAGGGGGAGCAGTTCTTC. The chain employs TRBV7-2 and TRBJ2-1; 8 positions agree with TRBD1. The CDR3 contains 12 residues. With 5 bases clipped from V and 10 bases from J, the junction kept 4 bases outside the gene matches. The V gene's germline CDR1 is SGHTA and CDR2 FQGNSA.